This is a list of T cell receptor beta chains from one sample in a study of T cell repertoires in cytomegalovirus infection. For these receptors, no antigen is known. One entry per CDR3 protein, called by TCRdb with MiXCR from the reads. The table shows fewer than 950,000 distinct CDR3 sequences, with about 33% occurring only once. Sequenced here: cultured CD8+ T cells from PBMCs, sampled from culture after CMV antigen stimulation. Source of these receptors: a human donor in good health (CMV status not recorded). Some clones in this sample may be carry-over from other donors' samples. Each CDR3 is given with its conserved first and last residue. Fields, in order: J gene, V gene, clone size, D gene, CDR3 length, CDR3 protein, CDR3 DNA. The D gene is left open where the match is weak. Only part of the rows carry a size: once, few, many, or a class if the clone is expanded.

J gene: TRBJ2-2; V gene: TRBV25-1; clone size: NA; D gene: NA; CDR3 length: 16; CDR3 protein: CASSEFGQGGTGELFF; CDR3 DNA: TGTGCCAGCAGTGAATTCGGGCAGGGCGGCACCGGGGAGCTGTTTTTT
J gene: TRBJ1-2; V gene: TRBV3-1; clone size: NA; D gene: NA; CDR3 length: 16; CDR3 protein: CASSQDPHRLNYGYTF; CDR3 DNA: TGTGCCAGCAGCCAAGATCCTCACAGACTTAACTATGGCTACACCTTC
J gene: TRBJ2-1; V gene: TRBV4-1; clone size: few; D gene: TRBD2; CDR3 length: 18; CDR3 protein: CASSQVLEGLGLYNEQFF; CDR3 DNA: TGCGCCAGCAGTCAAGTCTTAGAGGGACTAGGATTATACAATGAGCAGTTCTTC
J gene: TRBJ2-1; V gene: TRBV19; clone size: NA; D gene: NA; CDR3 length: 15; CDR3 protein: CASSIQGRVYNEQFF; CDR3 DNA: TGTGCCAGTAGTATCCAGGGGAGGGTCTACAATGAGCAGTTCTTC
J gene: TRBJ1-2; V gene: TRBV15; clone size: NA; D gene: NA; CDR3 length: 15; CDR3 protein: CATSLHEGLSGGYTF; CDR3 DNA: TGTGCCACCAGCCTCCACGAAGGCCTCTCGGGAGGCTACACCTTC
J gene: TRBJ2-1; V gene: TRBV7-9; clone size: many; D gene: TRBD1; CDR3 length: 16; CDR3 protein: CASSRTGTDVYNEQFF; CDR3 DNA: TGTGCCAGCAGCCGCACCGGGACAGATGTTTACAATGAGCAGTTCTTC
J gene: TRBJ2-6; V gene: TRBV20-1; clone size: NA; D gene: NA; CDR3 length: 17; CDR3 protein: CSASSIRTDSGANVLTF; CDR3 DNA: TGCAGTGCTTCTTCCATAAGGACAGACTCTGGGGCCAACGTCCTGACTTTC
J gene: TRBJ2-2; V gene: TRBV9; clone size: NA; D gene: TRBD1; CDR3 length: 17; CDR3 protein: CASSGHTGTGITGELFF; CDR3 DNA: TGTGCCAGCAGCGGACACACCGGGACAGGGATCACCGGGGAGCTGTTTTTT
J gene: TRBJ2-1; V gene: TRBV4-1; clone size: NA; D gene: TRBD2; CDR3 length: 14; CDR3 protein: CASSPGGLNNEQFF; CDR3 DNA: TGCGCCAGCAGCCCGGGGGGGCTGAACAATGAGCAGTTCTTC
J gene: TRBJ1-5; V gene: TRBV11-2; clone size: few; D gene: NA; CDR3 length: 13; CDR3 protein: CASTANSNQPQHF; CDR3 DNA: TGTGCCAGCACCGCCAATAGCAATCAGCCCCAGCATTTT
J gene: TRBJ2-1; V gene: TRBV6-6; clone size: once; D gene: NA; CDR3 length: 12; CDR3 protein: CASRGLENEQFF; CDR3 DNA: TGTGCCAGCAGGGGCCTCGAGAATGAGCAGTTCTTC